The TCR beta chain under discussion was sequenced for a study of OX40 agonist ivuxolimab in advanced cancers. As for the study in general: Every 2 weeks, patients got intravenous ivuxolimab at one of six dose levels (0.01-10 mg/kg). Study findings and constraints: Partial responders at 0.1-3.0 mg/kg had among the lowest clonal expansion.

Note on this clone: Antigen: not known.

Only in-frame clones appear in the TCRdb table, and some are missing; sequencing was by immunoSEQ multiplex PCR. The data show over 45,000 clones, 85% to 90% seen once. Unmatched junction bases numbered 10, after V lost 4 bases and J lost 2 bases. CDR3 length equals 16 residues. Germline V gene data show CDR1 as SGHAT and CDR2 as FQNNGV. The sample was CD4+ or CD8+ T cells sorted from blood, taken in a trial of the OX40 agonist ivuxolimab. The receptor was derived from an adult with an advanced solid tumor such as melanoma, head and neck, liver or kidney cancer. The chain recombines TRBV11-2 with TRBJ2-7; 8 bases agree with TRBD1. CDR3 in amino acids: CASSWGTGGPAYEQYF. CDR3 nucleotides: TGTGCCAGCAGCTGGGGTACAGGGGGACCAGCCTACGAGCAGTACTTC.